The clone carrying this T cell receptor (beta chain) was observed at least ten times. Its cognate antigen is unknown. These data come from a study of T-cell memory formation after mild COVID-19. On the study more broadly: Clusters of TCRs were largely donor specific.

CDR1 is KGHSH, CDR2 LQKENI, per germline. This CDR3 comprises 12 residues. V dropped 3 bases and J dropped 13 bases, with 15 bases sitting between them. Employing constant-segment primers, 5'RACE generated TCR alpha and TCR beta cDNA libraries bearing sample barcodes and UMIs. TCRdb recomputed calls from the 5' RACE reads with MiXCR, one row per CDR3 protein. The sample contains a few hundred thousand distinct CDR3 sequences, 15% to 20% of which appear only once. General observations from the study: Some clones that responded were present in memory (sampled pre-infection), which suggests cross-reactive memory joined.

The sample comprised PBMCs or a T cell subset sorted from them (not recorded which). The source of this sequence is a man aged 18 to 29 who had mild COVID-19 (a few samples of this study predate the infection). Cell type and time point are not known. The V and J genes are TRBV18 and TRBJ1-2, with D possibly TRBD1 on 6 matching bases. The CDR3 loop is CASSPGQWGFTF. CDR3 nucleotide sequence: TGTGCCAGCTCACCCGGACAGTGGGGTTTCACCTTC. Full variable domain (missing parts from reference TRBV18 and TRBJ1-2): NAGVMQNPRHLVRRRGQEARLRCSPMKGHSHVYWYRQLPEEGLKFMVYLQKENIIDESGMPKERFSAEFPKEGPSILRIQQVVRGDSAAYFCASSPGQWGFTFGSGTRLTVV.